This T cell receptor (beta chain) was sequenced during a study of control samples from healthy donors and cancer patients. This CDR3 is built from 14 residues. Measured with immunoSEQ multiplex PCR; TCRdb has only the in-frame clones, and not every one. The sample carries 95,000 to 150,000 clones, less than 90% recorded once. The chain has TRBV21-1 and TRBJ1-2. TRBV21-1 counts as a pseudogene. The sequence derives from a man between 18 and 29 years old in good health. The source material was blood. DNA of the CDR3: TGTGCCAGCAGCAAAGGGACGGGTAGATATGGCTACACCTTC. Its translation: CASSKGTGRYGYTF.